This T cell receptor beta chain was observed in a study of shared clonotypes between healthy human individuals. The CDR3 is 13 residues long. Assay execution proceeded at the deep level. Replicate PCRs from sorted subsets contained around 190 ng DNA, which is some 29,000 T cell genomes. The repertoire was sequenced with immunoSEQ multiplex PCR; TCRdb's copy has only in-frame clones and lacks some. The sample lists roughly 2.2 million clones, around 93% occurring once. This TCR came from a man aged 18 to 29 in good health. Some clones in this sample may be carry-over from other donors' samples. Sequenced sample: naive CD4+ T cells from PBMCs. Subset of the sample: CD45RA+ positively selected. The V gene is TRBV21-1, the J gene TRBJ1-2. TRBV21-1 is described as a pseudogene. CDR3 nucleotides: TGTGCCAGCAGCATTCCCTTGGTCTATGGCTACACCTTC. This gives the protein CASSIPLVYGYTF.